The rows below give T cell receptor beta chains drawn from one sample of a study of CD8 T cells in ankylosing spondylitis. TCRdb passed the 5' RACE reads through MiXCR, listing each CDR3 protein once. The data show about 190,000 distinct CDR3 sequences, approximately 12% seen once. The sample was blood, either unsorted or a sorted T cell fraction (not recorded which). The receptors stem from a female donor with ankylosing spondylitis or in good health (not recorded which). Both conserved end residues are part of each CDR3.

CDR3aa: CSVEFGLAGGKLKETQYF
len: 18
v_gene: TRBV29-1

CDR3aa: CASSLAAGNYNEQFF
len: 15
v_gene: TRBV27

CDR3aa: CSARATLAGGPIEQFF
len: 16
v_gene: TRBV20-1

CDR3aa: CSARAPRVAHEQFF
len: 14
v_gene: TRBV20-1

CDR3aa: CASTPRAATYNEQFF
len: 15
v_gene: TRBV11-2

CDR3aa: CASSVRPKGLAGVVGTDTQYF
len: 21
v_gene: TRBV5-1

CDR3aa: CASSGNQNTEAFF
len: 13
v_gene: TRBV27

CDR3aa: CSDTQFSRQLGYGYTF
len: 16
v_gene: TRBV29-1

CDR3aa: CASSPGLQLANYGYTF
len: 16
v_gene: TRBV11-2

CDR3aa: CASSPRWSPNTGELFF
len: 16
v_gene: TRBV5-1

CDR3aa: CSAASRSYEQYF
len: 12
v_gene: TRBV20-1

CDR3aa: CSVEARAGAAVDEQFF
len: 16
v_gene: TRBV29-1

CDR3aa: CSAKGQGALYNSPLHF
len: 16
v_gene: TRBV20-1

CDR3aa: CASSGGGKLFF
len: 11
v_gene: TRBV25-1

CDR3aa: CASSPSRSYGYTF
len: 13
v_gene: TRBV12-3/TRBV12-4

CDR3aa: CASRPRLDWRYEQYF
len: 15
v_gene: TRBV7-8

CDR3aa: CASSLDSHEQYF
len: 12
v_gene: TRBV7-9

CDR3aa: CASSLGLALYNEQFF
len: 15
v_gene: TRBV5-1

CDR3aa: CASSLTPRPSGSGFGTDTQYF
len: 21
v_gene: TRBV7-3

CDR3aa: CASSLGRILGEQFF
len: 14
v_gene: TRBV7-8

CDR3aa: CASSYSTKMGSQFF
len: 14
v_gene: TRBV6-5

CDR3aa: CASSLFSFMPTEAFF
len: 15
v_gene: TRBV7-2

CDR3aa: CSARRDSGNTEAFF
len: 14
v_gene: TRBV20-1

CDR3aa: CASSFRNEQYF
len: 11
v_gene: TRBV4-1

CDR3aa: CAWNTGVYEQYF
len: 12
v_gene: TRBV30

CDR3aa: CSARVSAGAYNEQFF
len: 15
v_gene: TRBV20-1

CDR3aa: CASHPFNQPQHF
len: 12
v_gene: TRBV6-6

CDR3aa: CASGLAGGLNEQFF
len: 14
v_gene: TRBV7-2

CDR3aa: CASDLRDRGTHSNQPQHF
len: 18
v_gene: TRBV7-3

CDR3aa: CSQGRNEKLFF
len: 11
v_gene: TRBV29-1

CDR3aa: CSASGPAFYGYTF
len: 13
v_gene: TRBV20-1

CDR3aa: CASSIPLAGEWITGELFF
len: 18
v_gene: TRBV11-1

CDR3aa: CASSPGGASNQPQHF
len: 15
v_gene: TRBV7-2

CDR3aa: CASSFAGPNEQYF
len: 13
v_gene: TRBV5-1

CDR3aa: CASTFGAMKDTEAFF
len: 15
v_gene: TRBV12-3/TRBV12-4

CDR3aa: CASSQGQGQGYTF
len: 13
v_gene: TRBV3-1

CDR3aa: CSVQREYNEQFF
len: 12
v_gene: TRBV20-1

CDR3aa: CASRDRADGELFF
len: 13
v_gene: TRBV7-2

CDR3aa: CASSSGRAGLTDTQYF
len: 16
v_gene: TRBV7-9

CDR3aa: CATRRGEEAFF
len: 11
v_gene: TRBV24-1

CDR3aa: CASTSGTGGGADTQYF
len: 16
v_gene: TRBV6-2/TRBV6-3